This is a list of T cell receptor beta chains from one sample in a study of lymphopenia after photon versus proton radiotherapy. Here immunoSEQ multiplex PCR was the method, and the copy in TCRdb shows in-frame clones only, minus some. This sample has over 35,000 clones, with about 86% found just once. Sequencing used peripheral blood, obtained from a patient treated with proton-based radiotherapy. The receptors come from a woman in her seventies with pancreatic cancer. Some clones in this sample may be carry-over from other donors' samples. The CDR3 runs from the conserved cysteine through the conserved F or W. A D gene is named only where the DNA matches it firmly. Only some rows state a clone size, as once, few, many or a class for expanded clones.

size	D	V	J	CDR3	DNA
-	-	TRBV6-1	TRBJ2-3	CASSEAGGQGTDTQYF	TGTGCCAGCAGTGAAGCGGGAGGACAGGGCACAGATACGCAGTATTTT
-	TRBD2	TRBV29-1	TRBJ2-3	CSVEDYGAGGPNTQYF	TGCAGCGTTGAAGATTACGGAGCGGGAGGGCCGAATACGCAGTATTTT
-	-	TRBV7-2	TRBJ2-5	CASSLEERQTQYF	TGTGCCAGCAGCTTAGAGGAGCGGCAGACCCAGTACTTC
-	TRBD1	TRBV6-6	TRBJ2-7	CASTGDRGYEQYF	TGTGCCAGCACCGGGGACAGGGGCTACGAGCAGTACTTC
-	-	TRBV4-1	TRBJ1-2	CASSPLGEWGYTF	TGCGCCAGCAGCCCGCTAGGGGAATGGGGCTACACCTTC
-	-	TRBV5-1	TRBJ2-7	CASSPGGNGEQYF	TGCGCCAGCAGCCCAGGGGGGAACGGGGAGCAGTACTTC
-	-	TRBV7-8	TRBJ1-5	CASSSGLGSNQPQHF	TGTGCCAGCAGCTCAGGCCTTGGCAGCAATCAGCCCCAGCATTTT
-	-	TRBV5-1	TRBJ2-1	CASSYQREHAYNEQFF	TGCGCCAGCAGCTACCAACGGGAGCACGCCTACAATGAGCAGTTCTTC
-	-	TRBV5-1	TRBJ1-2	CASSLGGADVGYTF	TGCGCCAGCAGCTTGGGAGGGGCGGACGTGGGCTACACCTTC
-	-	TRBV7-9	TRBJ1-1	CASSLAWGVHTEAFF	TGTGCCAGCAGCTTAGCATGGGGCGTGCACACTGAAGCTTTCTTT
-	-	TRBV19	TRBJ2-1	CASSMRGTYNEQFF	TGTGCCAGTAGTATGAGAGGAACCTACAATGAGCAGTTCTTC
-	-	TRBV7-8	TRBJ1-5	CASSLEGDSNQPQHF	TGTGCCAGCAGCTTAGAAGGGGATAGCAATCAGCCCCAGCATTTT
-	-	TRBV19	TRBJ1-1	CASSIVRNTEAFF	TGTGCCAGTAGTATAGTGAGGAACACTGAAGCTTTCTTT
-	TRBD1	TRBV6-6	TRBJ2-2	CASSYPGQTNTGELFF	TGTGCCAGCAGTTACCCGGGACAGACGAACACCGGGGAGCTGTTTTTT
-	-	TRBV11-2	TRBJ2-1	CASSPRGGIYNEQFF	TGTGCCAGCAGCCCCCGAGGCGGGATATACAATGAGCAGTTCTTC
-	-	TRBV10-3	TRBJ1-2	CATRLLEYGYTF	TGTGCCACTCGACTGCTCGAGTATGGCTACACCTTC
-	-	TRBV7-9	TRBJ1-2	CASSLAGEYGYTF	TGTGCCAGCAGCTTAGCAGGGGAGTATGGCTACACCTTC
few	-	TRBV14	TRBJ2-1	CASSQIPTGDNEQFF	TGTGCCAGCAGCCAAATTCCGACAGGTGACAATGAGCAGTTCTTC
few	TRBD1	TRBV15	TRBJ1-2	CATSRSETGPYGYTF	TGTGCCACCAGCAGATCGGAGACAGGGCCCTATGGCTACACCTTC
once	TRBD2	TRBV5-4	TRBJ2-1	CASSTPTSGIFNEQFF	TGTGCCAGCAGCACTCCAACTAGCGGGATCTTCAATGAGCAGTTCTTC
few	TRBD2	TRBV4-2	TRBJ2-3	CASSQVGTSGDLGATDTQYF	TGTGCCAGCAGCCAAGTAGGGACTAGCGGAGACCTGGGGGCCACAGATACGCAGTATTTT
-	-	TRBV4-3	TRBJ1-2	CASSQGTGWENYGYTF	TGCGCCAGCAGCCAAGGAACAGGGTGGGAGAACTATGGCTACACCTTC
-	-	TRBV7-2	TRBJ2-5	CASTPGGGASWETQYF	TGTGCCAGCACCCCAGGGGGGGGCGCTTCTTGGGAGACCCAGTACTTC
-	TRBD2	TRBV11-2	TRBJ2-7	CASSFTGTSAVQYF	TGTGCCAGCAGCTTTACCGGGACTAGCGCAGTGCAGTACTTC
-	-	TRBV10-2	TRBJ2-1	CASSESVRHEQFF	TGCGCCAGCAGTGAGTCGGTGCGCCATGAGCAGTTCTTC